These 4 T cell receptor beta chains came from one sample sequenced in a study of OX40 agonist ivuxolimab in advanced cancers. Sequencing was performed with immunoSEQ multiplex PCR; in TCRdb, only in-frame clones are kept and a portion is missing. The data show more than 25,000 clones, around 86% seen once. Sequenced material: CD4+ or CD8+ T cells sorted from blood, taken in a trial of the OX40 agonist ivuxolimab. These receptors all come from an adult with an advanced solid tumor such as melanoma, head and neck, liver or kidney cancer.

The V and J genes are TRBV4-1 and TRBJ2-1, with D uncertain. The CDR3 has 15 amino acids. Germline V gene lookup returns CDR1 MGHRA and CDR2 YSYEKL. Trimming pared 1 base from V and 1 base from J, leaving 8 bases between. CDR3 region: CASSQAHSSYNEQFF. The CDR3 coding sequence is TGCGCCAGCAGCCAAGCTCACTCTTCCTACAATGAGCAGTTCTTC.

The rearrangement links TRBV27 to TRBJ1-5; D remains ambiguous. This CDR3 region has 15 residues. The V end was cut by 6 bases, the J end by 0 bases, with 12 bases between. Germline V lookup: CDR1 MNHEY, CDR2 SMNVEV (reference sequence). CDR3 loop: CASRGIANSNQPQHF. DNA of the CDR3: TGTGCCAGCAGGGGAATCGCAAATAGCAATCAGCCCCAGCATTTT.

The CDR3 protein is CAWSVQGITYEQYF. CDR3 nucleotide sequence: TGTGCCTGGAGTGTACAGGGGATTACCTACGAGCAGTACTTC. J is TRBJ2-7 and V is TRBV30; 7 bases line up with TRBD1. The ends lost 0 bases at V and 2 bases at J; junction bases unmatched: 4. The CDR3 has 14 residues. Germline CDR1 and CDR2: GTSNPN and SVGIG (reference sequence). The entire variable domain, with the rest obtained from reference TRBV30 and TRBJ2-7, is as follows: SQTIHQWPATLVQPVGSPLSLECTVEGTSNPNLYWYRQAAGRGLQLLFYSVGIGQISSEVPQNLSASRPQDRQFILSSKKLLLSDSGFYLCAWSVQGITYEQYFGPGTRLTVT.

The chain links TRBV30 to TRBJ2-2; no definite D call. V was shortened by 3 bases and J by 3 bases, with 5 bases between the two germline ends. The CDR3 totals 12 residues. Germline CDR1 is GTSNPN and CDR2 is SVGIG (reference sequence). This CDR3 is CAWRGHTGELFF. DNA of the CDR3: TGTGCCTGGAGAGGGCACACCGGGGAGCTGTTTTTT.